This T cell receptor (beta chain) emerged from a study of identical twins. Each CDR3 protein is one row after TCRdb ran MiXCR on the 5' RACE reads. The sample contains about 890,000 distinct CDR3 sequences, 9% to 15% of which appear only once. This clonotype appeared many times. The same data also went into a second study, on yellow fever vaccine responses in identical twins. That work states: Twin vaccine T cell responses reportedly seemed partly convergent, partly personalized.

Sequencing was carried out using PBMCs. This sequence was found in a woman aged 18-30 years in good health.

The CDR3 DNA reads as TGCAGCGCCTCGGACCCACTAGGGACCGGGGAGCTGTTTTTT. Its translation is CSASDPLGTGELFF. J is TRBJ2-2 and V is TRBV29-1; the D gene is possibly TRBD2 (5 bases). The germline V gene has CDR1 SQVTM and CDR2 ANQGSEA. V lost 7 bases, J lost 5 bases, and 17 bases lay in between. CDR3 length: 14 residues.